Listed here is a single T cell receptor (beta chain). In the source study's methods: Reference gene primer amplification in the assay estimated nucleated cell counts. Sequencing was performed with immunoSEQ multiplex PCR; in TCRdb, only in-frame clones are kept and a portion is missing. V, J and clone size are taken as reported in that table, and D and trimming were inferred from the DNA itself. The table shows some 70,000 clones, with 70% to 90% occurring only once. The data originate from a study of blood T cell repertoires in COVID-19. As for the study in general: Some COVID-19 samples were acute and others convalescent; all came from the United States, Italy and Spain.

The germline V gene encodes CDR1 MDHEN and CDR2 SYDVKM. The CDR3 spans 12 residues. V shed 8 bases and J 2 bases; nucleotides not matched to a gene: 1. The rearrangement links TRBV28 to TRBJ1-2; 8 bases map to TRBD1. The receptor was derived from a woman aged 50 to 60 with COVID-19, enrolled during active disease. Specimen: peripheral blood. This CDR3 is CASYRGNYGYTF. The CDR3, as DNA: TGTGCCAGCTACAGGGGGAACTATGGCTACACCTTC.